What follows is one T cell receptor beta chain and its context. Its target antigen remains unknown. No qualities accompany the bases; no much larger clone lies one base away. The library was produced with the immunoSEQ multiplex PCR assay. For the multiplex PCR, a mixture combining 60 forward primers for TCR Vbeta segments and 13 reverse primers for TCR Jbeta segments was used. The CDR3 region of rearranged TCR beta genes was amplified from genomic DNA by a multiplex PCR assay. The amplified TCR beta libraries were sequenced on the Illumina HiSeq System as 87-base-pair reads. The published analysis was carried out like this. A later analysis counted approximately 84 million unique TCR beta chains across the 666 repertoires, and 9 million to 14 million of these chains were shared by at least two donors. Raw reads were error-corrected and collapsed into unique sequences by a nearest-neighbor algorithm in which closely related sequences were merged to remove PCR and sequencing errors. V, D and J gene segments were assigned by aligning CDR3 sequences to IMGT reference sequences. For a sequence to be retained, a match of at least six nucleotides was required to both a V gene segment and a J gene segment. Rearrangements were classified as productive when the CDR3 lacked stop codons and remained in frame with V and J, and all other rearrangements were classified as non-productive. CDR3 was defined by IMGT convention, running from the second conserved V-encoded cysteine to the conserved J-encoded phenylalanine. In an earlier analysis of more than 550 of the donors, sequences lacking an unambiguous match to a single V gene segment were excluded. In an earlier analysis of some 590 of the donors, a V segment was called functional when productive rearrangements were above 56.7%, and segregating when the standard deviation between donors exceeded 5%. A statistical classification framework was developed to diagnose cytomegalovirus status using the catalog of TCR beta chain sequences. A later analysis assigned V and J genes by comparing TCR nucleotide sequences with IMGT/GENE-DB human TR gene sequences. In a later analysis, CDR3 sequences and most-parsimonious VDJ recombination scenarios were assigned using the TCRdist pipeline. In a later analysis, each TCR beta chain was defined by its CDR3 amino acid sequence together with its V-gene family, and reads lacking a unique V-gene family were excluded. A later analysis removed several hundred highly shared, low-generation-probability nucleotide sequences to deal with suspected cross-contamination and a sequencing artifact. In a later analysis, a clonal expansion index for each public chain was calculated from normalized within-repertoire ranks of inferred template counts. In a later analysis, generation probabilities were computed with a VDJ recombination model fitted to out-of-frame rearrangements, and the resulting probabilities were checked against IGoR. A later analysis scored TCR-TCR, TCR-HLA and TCR-CMV co-occurrence with hypergeometric tests, applying a repertoire-size bias correction to TCR pairs. False discovery rates were estimated in a later analysis by permuting HLA or CMV assignments 20 times. A later analysis grouped co-occurring TCRs with DBSCAN, adding TCRdist sequence similarity when clustering within HLA-allele-positive subsets. For co-occurrence clustering, repertoires with fewer than 30,000 or more than 120,000 public chains were excluded, along with about five repertoires with anomalous nucleotide sharing. Entries here come from immuneACCESS through TCRdb and include only in-frame sequences with V and J called. Some clones fail to appear in such tables; in the studies checked, an unresolved V gene covers under half of the shortfall, and the cause of the remainder is unknown. V and J calls and clone size are given by that table; D and trimming were obtained from the DNA. The sample table records roughly 160,000 clones; roughly 80% of these occur just once. The ten largest clones represent approximately 4.5% of the sample.

This entry belongs to a study of cytomegalovirus exposure and HLA in healthy donors (dated by TCRdb to about 2017). Regarding the study in general: An earlier analysis of about 560 of the donors reported over 250 Gb of sequence data and 117 million unique TCR beta sequences obtained from around 170 million T cells. An early release that covered approximately 600 HLA-typed donors contained 250 to 350 gigabases of sequencing data and 80 million or so unique TCR sequences. Of the 300 to 450 genotyped donors, less than 90% were placed in the genetic ancestry cluster associated with self-reported Caucasian donors. The study aimed to test whether cataloging public T cell receptors could reveal signatures of past pathogen exposure. The study profiled the T cell repertoires of 500 to 800 subjects by immunosequencing and related them to cytomegalovirus serostatus. Besides the first cohort of approximately 710 subjects, a separate validation cohort made up of 90 to 150 different subjects was used. To predict cytomegalovirus infection status, the study brought together high-throughput TCR immunosequencing, statistical association of individual TCRs with disease status, and machine learning. A later analysis re-examined previously published TCR beta repertoires from 610 or so donors and added high-resolution HLA genotyping to investigate patterns of TCR occurrence. The later analysis used no new phenotypic data to find candidate immune exposures, relying instead on TCR beta sequences and their occurrence across donors. In an earlier analysis of a few hundred of the donors, high-throughput TCR beta sequencing was used to judge whether each TCR beta V gene segment behaved as functional or pseudogenic. Donor age, sex, ethnicity and CMV serostatus were compiled together with the repertoire data. In a later genetic analysis, genome-wide SNP genotypes for about 55% of the roughly 670 donors were used, and that subset was treated as a discovery cohort. All discovery cohort repertoires had been generated using a single sequencing platform. Class I and class II HLA loci were covered by the typing at four-digit resolution. Typing coverage varied by locus: roughly 629-640 donors for A, B, C, DRB1 and DQB1; roughly 520 for DQA1; more than 600 for DPA1; 450 to 480 for DPB1. Roughly 5 DR-DQ haplotypes were handled as single units for association and clustering because linkage in the cohort was strong. Among some 400 genotyped donors of the cohort, an average of about 220,000 unique TCR beta nucleotide sequences was sequenced per donor, of which about 19% were non-productive.

The cohort comprised some 700 healthy bone marrow donors. All cohort members were sampled while nominally healthy, although unrecorded immune exposures were likely present. The donor tested CMV seronegative and was one of the 352 seronegative cohort members. A peripheral blood sample was provided by each donor, and peripheral blood mononuclear cells were used for TCR beta sequencing. The Qiagen DNeasy Blood Extraction Kit was used to extract genomic DNA from the blood cell samples. The full study reports these points: Seventeen rarely observed V segments, including chromosome 9 orphons, were excluded from the earlier analysis of about 600 of the donors because counts were too low. Broadly in line with IMGT annotations, most TCR beta V segments showed up in productive rearrangements about 87% or about 30% of the time in an earlier analysis of several hundred of the donors. In a later analysis, the rate of TCR association differed among HLA loci, with DRB1 alleles having the most associated TCRs and HLA-C alleles having the fewest. The classifier was reported to diagnose cytomegalovirus status with high specificity and sensitivity in both the original cohort and the validation cohort. A cluster of highly shared sequence variants was judged likely to represent a technical artifact of the sequencing pipeline. Most CMV-associated TCR beta chains appeared to be HLA-restricted in a later analysis, and the HLA associations seemed to be driven largely by CMV exposure. CMV serostatus was the only immune exposure information available for the cohort. In a later analysis, HLA-associated TCR beta chains were found to be more clonally expanded and to have lower generation probabilities than equally common non-associated chains. When HLA alleles, especially DR and DQ, strongly co-occurred, attributing TCR associations to individual alleles was difficult. HLA typing was unavailable for some donors at each locus, so association tests used only the typed subset. A later genetic analysis associated a missense DCLRE1C variant with V-gene and J-gene trimming of TCR beta chains, and an independent cohort replicated the association. According to the authors, the approach could potentially be generalized to other disease states and immunological phenotypes. Most TCR sequences were seen in very few donors, while some public TCRs were found in many individuals. Roughly uniform sequencing depth across donors was assumed in presence/absence analyses, although this assumption may not hold. At a false discovery rate of 0.05, a later analysis linked approximately 18,000 TCR beta sequences to specific HLA alleles. A further reported finding was that TCR beta sequences accurately predicted the HLA-A and HLA-B alleles for most subjects in the first cohort. According to a later genetic analysis, donors in an Asian-associated ancestry cluster had fewer N-insertions in productive TCRs than the approximately 630-donor mean. According to a later analysis, parvovirus B19, influenza, CMV and Epstein-Barr virus appeared linked to several top co-occurrence clusters. A few of the identified cytomegalovirus-associated TCR beta chains were confirmed in vitro to be specific for cytomegalovirus antigens. Correlated functional status among segregating V segments might be attributable to linkage disequilibrium, but an unknown experimental factor could not be ruled out. The cohort was sequenced for TCR beta chains only, and without alpha or paired-chain data the features that could be detected were limited. The study gave a list of under 200 TCR beta chains associated with cytomegalovirus.

The sample consisted of PBMCs. The TCR was taken from a man in his thirties or forties in good health and CMV-seronegative.

The CDR3 region reads CACGKAGASYEQYF. The DNA reads as follows: TGTGCTTGCGGGAAAGCCGGGGCTTCCTACGAGCAGTACTTC. The receptor chain draws on TRBV4-2 and TRBJ2-7, with a tentative D gene TRBD2 over 6 matching bases. Based on the germline V gene, the CDR1 and CDR2 sequences are LGHNA and YNFKEQ. The cysteine opens and the phenylalanine closes a CDR3 of 14 amino acids. The DNA shown is the 42-base CDR3, in frame from base 1.